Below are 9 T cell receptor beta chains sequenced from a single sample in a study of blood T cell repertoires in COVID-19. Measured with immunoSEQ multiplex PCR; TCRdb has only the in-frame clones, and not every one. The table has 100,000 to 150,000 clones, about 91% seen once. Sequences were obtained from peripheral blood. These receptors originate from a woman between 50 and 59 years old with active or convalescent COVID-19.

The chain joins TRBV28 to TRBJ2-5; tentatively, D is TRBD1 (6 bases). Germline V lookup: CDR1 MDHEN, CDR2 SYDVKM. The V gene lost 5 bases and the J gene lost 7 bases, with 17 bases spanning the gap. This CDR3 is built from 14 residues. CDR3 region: CASSVTRGRGTQYF. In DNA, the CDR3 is TGTGCCAGCAGTGTCACCAGGGGTCGGGGGACCCAGTACTTC.

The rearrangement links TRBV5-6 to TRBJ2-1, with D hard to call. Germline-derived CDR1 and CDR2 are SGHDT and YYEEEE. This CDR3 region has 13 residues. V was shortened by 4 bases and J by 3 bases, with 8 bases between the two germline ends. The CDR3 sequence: CASSPLIYNEQFF. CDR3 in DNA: TGTGCCAGCAGCCCTTTAATCTACAATGAGCAGTTCTTC.

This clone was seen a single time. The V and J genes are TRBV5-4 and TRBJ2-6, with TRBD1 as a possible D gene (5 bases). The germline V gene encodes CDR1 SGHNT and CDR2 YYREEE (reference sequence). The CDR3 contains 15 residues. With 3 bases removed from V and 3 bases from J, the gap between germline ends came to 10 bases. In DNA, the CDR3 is TGTGCCAGCAGCTCCACAGGAGATGGGGCCAACGTCCTGACTTTC. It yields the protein CASSSTGDGANVLTF.

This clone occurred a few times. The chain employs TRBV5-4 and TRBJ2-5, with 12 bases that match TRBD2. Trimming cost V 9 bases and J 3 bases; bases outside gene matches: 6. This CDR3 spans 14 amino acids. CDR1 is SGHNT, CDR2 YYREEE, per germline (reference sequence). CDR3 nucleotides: TGTGCCACTCAGACTAGCGGGAGTGAAGAGACCCAGTACTTC. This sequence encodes CATQTSGSEETQYF.

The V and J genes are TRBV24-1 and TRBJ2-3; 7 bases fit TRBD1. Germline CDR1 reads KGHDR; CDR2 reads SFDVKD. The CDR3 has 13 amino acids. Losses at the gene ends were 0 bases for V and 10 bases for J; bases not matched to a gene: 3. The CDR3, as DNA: TGTGCCACCAGTGATTTGCAAACAGGGGCGCAGTATTTT. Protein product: CATSDLQTGAQYF.

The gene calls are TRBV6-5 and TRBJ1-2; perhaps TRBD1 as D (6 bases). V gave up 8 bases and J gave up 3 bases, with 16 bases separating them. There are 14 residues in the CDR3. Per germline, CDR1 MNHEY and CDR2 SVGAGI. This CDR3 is CASGAGAPDYGYTF. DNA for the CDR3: TGTGCCAGCGGGGCAGGGGCCCCCGACTATGGCTACACCTTC.

Written as DNA, the CDR3 is TGTGCCAGCAGCTATACAGGGAGGGCTGAAGCTTTCTTT. Its protein product is CASSYTGRAEAFF. The chain employs TRBV5-6 and TRBJ1-1, with TRBD1 as a possible D gene (6 bases). Germline-derived CDR1 and CDR2 are SGHDT and YYEEEE. Trimming left V 3 bases short and J 6 bases short, with 12 bases between. The CDR3 is made up of 13 amino acids.

CDR3 in amino acids: CASSEGGRISGANVLTF. The CDR3 nucleotides are TGTGCCAGCAGTGAAGGTGGCAGGATCTCTGGGGCCAACGTCCTGACTTTC. The genes are TRBV2 and TRBJ2-6; D is undetermined. The CDR3 covers 17 residues. The ends were cut back, 1 base at V and 0 bases at J, with 10 bases in the middle. The germline CDR1 and CDR2 sequences are SNHLY and FYNNEI.

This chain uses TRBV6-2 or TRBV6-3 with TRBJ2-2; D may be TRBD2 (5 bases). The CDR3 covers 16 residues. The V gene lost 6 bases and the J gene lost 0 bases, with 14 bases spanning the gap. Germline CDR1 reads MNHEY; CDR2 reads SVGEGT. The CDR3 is CASSLWRSSNTGELFF. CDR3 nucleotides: TGTGCCAGCAGCTTATGGAGGAGTTCGAACACCGGGGAGCTGTTTTTT.